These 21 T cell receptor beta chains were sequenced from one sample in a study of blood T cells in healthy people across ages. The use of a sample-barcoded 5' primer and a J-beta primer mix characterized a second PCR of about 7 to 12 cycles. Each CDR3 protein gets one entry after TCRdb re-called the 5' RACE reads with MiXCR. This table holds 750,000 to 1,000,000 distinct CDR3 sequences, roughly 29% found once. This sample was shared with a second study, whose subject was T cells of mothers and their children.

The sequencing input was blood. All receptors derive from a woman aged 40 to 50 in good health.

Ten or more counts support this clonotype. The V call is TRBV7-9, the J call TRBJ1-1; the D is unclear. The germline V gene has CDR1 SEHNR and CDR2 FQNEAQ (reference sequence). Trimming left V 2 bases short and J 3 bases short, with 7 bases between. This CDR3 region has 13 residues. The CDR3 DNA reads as TGTGCCAGCAGCTTATATCTCCACACTGAAGCTTTCTTT. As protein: CASSLYLHTEAFF.

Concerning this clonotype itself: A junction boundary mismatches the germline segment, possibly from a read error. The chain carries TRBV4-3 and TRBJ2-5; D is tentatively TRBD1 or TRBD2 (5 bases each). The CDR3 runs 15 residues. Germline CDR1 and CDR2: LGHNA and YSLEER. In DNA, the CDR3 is TGCGCCAGCAACCAAGATGACAGAGGGTGGGAGACCCAGTACTTC. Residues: CASNQDDRGWETQYF.

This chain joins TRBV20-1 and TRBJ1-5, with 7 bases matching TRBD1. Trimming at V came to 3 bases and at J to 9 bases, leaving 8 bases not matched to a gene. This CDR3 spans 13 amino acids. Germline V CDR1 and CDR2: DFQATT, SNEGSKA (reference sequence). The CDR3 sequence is CSASAGTDRPQHF. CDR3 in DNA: TGCAGTGCTAGCGCAGGGACAGATCGGCCCCAGCATTTT.

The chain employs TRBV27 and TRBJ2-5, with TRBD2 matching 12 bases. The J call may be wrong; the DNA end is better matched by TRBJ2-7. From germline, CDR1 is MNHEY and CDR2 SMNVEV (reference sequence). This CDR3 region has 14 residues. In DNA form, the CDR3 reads TGTGCCAGCAGAAGACTAGCGGGGGAACACGAGCAGTACTTC. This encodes CASRRLAGEHEQYF.

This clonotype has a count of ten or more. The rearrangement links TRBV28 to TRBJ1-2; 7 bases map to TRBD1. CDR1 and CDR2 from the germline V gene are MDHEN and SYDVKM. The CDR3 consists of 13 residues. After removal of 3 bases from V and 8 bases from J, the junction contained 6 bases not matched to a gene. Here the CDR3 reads CASSFVRGSGYTF. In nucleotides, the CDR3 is TGTGCCAGCAGTTTTGTCAGGGGGTCGGGCTACACCTTC.

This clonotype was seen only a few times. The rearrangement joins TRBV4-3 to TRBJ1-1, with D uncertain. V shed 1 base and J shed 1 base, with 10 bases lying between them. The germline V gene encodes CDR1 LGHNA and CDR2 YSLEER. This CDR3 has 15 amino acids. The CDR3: CASSQVVESNTEAFF. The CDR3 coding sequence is TGCGCCAGCAGCCAAGTTGTCGAGTCGAACACTGAAGCTTTCTTT.

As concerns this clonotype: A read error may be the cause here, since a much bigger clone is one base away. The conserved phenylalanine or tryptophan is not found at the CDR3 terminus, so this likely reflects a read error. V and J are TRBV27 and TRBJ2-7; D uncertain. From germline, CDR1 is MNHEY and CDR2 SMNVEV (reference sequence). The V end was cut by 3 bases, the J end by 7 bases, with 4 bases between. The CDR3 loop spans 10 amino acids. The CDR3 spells CASSFGEQYL. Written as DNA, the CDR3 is TGTGCCAGCAGTTTTGGGGAGCAGTACTTA.

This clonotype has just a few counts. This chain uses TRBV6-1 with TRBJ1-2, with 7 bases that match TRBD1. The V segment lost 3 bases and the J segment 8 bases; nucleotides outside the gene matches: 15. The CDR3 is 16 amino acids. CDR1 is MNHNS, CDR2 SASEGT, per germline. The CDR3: CASSDSGTVRMWGYTF. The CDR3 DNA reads TGTGCCAGCAGTGACTCCGGGACAGTTAGAATGTGGGGCTACACCTTC.

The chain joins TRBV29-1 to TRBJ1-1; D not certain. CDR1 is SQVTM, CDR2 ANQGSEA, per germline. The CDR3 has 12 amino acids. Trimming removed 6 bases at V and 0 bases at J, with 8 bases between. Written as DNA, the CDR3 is TGCAGCGTGGCCCCTATGAACACTGAAGCTTTCTTT. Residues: CSVAPMNTEAFF.

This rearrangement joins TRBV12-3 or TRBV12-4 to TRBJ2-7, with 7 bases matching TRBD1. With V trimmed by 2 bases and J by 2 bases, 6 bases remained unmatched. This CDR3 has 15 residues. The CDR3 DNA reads TGTGCCAGCAGTTTAACCGAGACAGGGACCTACGAGCAGTACTTC. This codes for CASSLTETGTYEQYF.

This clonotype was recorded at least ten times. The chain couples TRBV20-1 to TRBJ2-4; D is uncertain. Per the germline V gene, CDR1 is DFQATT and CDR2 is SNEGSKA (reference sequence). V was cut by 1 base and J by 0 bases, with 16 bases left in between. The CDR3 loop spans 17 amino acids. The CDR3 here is CSARGREAWPAKNIQYF. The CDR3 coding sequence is TGCAGTGCTAGAGGGCGAGAGGCATGGCCAGCCAAAAACATTCAGTACTTC.

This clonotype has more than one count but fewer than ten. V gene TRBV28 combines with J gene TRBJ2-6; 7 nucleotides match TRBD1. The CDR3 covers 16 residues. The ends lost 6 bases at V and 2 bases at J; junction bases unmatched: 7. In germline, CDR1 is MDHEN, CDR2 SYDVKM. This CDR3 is CASRTNRGPGANVLTF. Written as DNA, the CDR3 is TGTGCCAGCAGGACCAACAGGGGTCCTGGGGCCAACGTCCTGACTTTC.

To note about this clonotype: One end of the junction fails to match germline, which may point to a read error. CDR3 residues: CASSQGQVYGYIF. The CDR3 DNA reads as TGTGCCAGCAGCCAAGGGCAGGTCTATGGCTACATCTTC. The chain uses TRBV3-1 and TRBJ1-2; D gene ambiguous. This CDR3 has 13 residues. Per germline, CDR1 LGHDT and CDR2 YNNKEL (reference sequence).

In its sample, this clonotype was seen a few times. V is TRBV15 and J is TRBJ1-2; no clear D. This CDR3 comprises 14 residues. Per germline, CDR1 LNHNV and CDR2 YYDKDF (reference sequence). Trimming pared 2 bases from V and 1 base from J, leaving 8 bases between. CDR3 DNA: TGTGCCACCAGCAGATCGCAGGTTAACTATGGCTACACCTTC. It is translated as CATSRSQVNYGYTF.

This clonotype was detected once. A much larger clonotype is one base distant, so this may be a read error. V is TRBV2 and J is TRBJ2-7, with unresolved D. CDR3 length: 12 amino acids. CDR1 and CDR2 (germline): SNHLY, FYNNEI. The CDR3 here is CAGRTFSYEQYF. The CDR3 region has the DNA TGTGCCGGCAGGACCTTCTCCTACGAGCAGTACTTC.

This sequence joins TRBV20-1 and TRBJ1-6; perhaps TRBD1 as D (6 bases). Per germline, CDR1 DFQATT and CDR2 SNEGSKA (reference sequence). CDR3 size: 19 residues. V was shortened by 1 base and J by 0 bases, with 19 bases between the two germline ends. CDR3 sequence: CSARGQGQRLHSYNSPLHF. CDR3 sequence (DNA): TGCAGTGCTAGAGGTCAGGGACAACGGCTCCACTCCTATAATTCACCCCTCCACTTT.

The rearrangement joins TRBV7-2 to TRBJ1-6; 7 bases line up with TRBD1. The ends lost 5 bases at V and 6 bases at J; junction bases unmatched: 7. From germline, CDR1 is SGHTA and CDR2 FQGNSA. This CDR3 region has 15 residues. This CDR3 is CASSPRDSTNSPLHF. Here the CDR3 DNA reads TGTGCCAGCAGCCCCCGGGACAGCACTAATTCACCCCTCCACTTT. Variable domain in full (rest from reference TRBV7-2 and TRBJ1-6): GAGVSQSPSNKVTEKGKDVELRCDPISGHTALYWYRQSLGQGLEFLIYFQGNSAPDKSGLPSDRFSAERTGGSVSTLTIQRTQQEDSAVYLCASSPRDSTNSPLHFGNGTRLTVT.

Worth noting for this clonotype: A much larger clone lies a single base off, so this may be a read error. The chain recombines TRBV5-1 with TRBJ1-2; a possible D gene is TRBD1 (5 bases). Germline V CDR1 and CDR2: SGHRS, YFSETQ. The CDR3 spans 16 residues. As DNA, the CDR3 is TGCGCCAGCCGGCGGACATACACTAGTTCTAACTATGGCTGCACCTTC. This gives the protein CASRRTYTSSNYGCTF.

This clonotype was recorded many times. The chain's CDR3 is CASRYREQFF. The CDR3 DNA reads as TGTGCCAGCCGATACAGGGAGCAGTTCTTC. V usage is TRBV6-1 and J usage is TRBJ2-1; D is possibly TRBD1 (5 bases). Germline assignment: CDR1 MNHNS and CDR2 SASEGT. This CDR3 is built from 10 residues. Trimming took 8 bases from V and 10 from J, leaving 9 bases between them.

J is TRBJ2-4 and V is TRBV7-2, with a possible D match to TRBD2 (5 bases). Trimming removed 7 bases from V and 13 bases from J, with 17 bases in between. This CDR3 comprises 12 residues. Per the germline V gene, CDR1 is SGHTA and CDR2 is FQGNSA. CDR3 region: CASTPSGVEQYF. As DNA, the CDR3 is TGTGCCAGCACCCCCAGCGGTGTGGAGCAGTACTTC.

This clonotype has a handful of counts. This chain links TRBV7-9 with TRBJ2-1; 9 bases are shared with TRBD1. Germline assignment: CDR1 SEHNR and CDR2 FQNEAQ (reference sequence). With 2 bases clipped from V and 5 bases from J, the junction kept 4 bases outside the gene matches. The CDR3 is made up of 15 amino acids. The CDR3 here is CASSLTGTGHNEQFF. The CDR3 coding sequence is TGTGCCAGCAGCTTAACCGGGACAGGGCACAATGAGCAGTTCTTC.